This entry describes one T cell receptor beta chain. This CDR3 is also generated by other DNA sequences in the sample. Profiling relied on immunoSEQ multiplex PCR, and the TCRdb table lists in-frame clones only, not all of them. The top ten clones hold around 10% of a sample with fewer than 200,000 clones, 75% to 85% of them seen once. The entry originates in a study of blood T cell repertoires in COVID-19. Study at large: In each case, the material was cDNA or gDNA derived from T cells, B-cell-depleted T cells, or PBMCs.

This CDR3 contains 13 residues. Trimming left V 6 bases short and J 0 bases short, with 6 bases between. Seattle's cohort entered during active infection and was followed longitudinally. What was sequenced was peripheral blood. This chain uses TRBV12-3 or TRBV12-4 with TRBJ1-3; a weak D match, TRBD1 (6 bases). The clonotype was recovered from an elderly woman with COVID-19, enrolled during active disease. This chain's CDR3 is CASSRGSGNTIYF. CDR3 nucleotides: TGTGCCAGCAGCAGGGGCTCTGGAAACACCATATATTTT.